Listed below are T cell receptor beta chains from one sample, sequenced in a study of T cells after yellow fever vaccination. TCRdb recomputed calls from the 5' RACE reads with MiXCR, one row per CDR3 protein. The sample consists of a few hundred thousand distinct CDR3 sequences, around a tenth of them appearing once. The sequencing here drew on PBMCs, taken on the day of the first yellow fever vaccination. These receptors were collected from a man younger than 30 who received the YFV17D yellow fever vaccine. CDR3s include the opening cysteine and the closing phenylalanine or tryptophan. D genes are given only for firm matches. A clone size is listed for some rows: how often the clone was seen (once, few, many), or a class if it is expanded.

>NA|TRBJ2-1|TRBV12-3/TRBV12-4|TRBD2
CASRRLAGGHNEQFF
TGTGCCAGCAGGCGCCTAGCGGGGGGCCACAATGAGCAGTTCTTC
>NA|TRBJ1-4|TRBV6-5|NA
CASRPNWGKLFF
TGTGCCAGCAGGCCTAATTGGGGAAAACTGTTTTTT
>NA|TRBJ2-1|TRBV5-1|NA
CATGPDSRSYNEQFF
TGCGCCACTGGGCCGGACAGCCGCTCCTACAATGAGCAGTTCTTC
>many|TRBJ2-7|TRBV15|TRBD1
CATSTRTGLEQYF
TGTGCCACCAGCACCCGGACAGGACTCGAGCAGTACTTC
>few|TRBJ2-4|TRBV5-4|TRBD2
CASSLGGAGGLQRSIQYF
TGTGCCAGCAGCTTGGGGGGAGCGGGGGGGCTTCAGAGGAGCATTCAGTACTTC
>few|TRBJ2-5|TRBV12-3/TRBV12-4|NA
CASSAGTLSWGTQYF
TGTGCCAGCAGTGCTGGGACTCTGTCGTGGGGGACCCAGTACTTC
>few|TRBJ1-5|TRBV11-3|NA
CAREQGLGSNQPQHF
TGTGCCAGAGAACAGGGACTAGGTAGCAATCAGCCCCAGCATTTT
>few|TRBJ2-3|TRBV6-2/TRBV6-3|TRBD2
CASSSGLAGVFTDTQYF
TGTGCCAGCAGTTCGGGACTAGCGGGGGTGTTCACAGATACGCAGTATTTT
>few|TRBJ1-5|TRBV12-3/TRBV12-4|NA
CASRPDVANQPQHF
TGTGCCAGCAGGCCCGATGTTGCTAATCAGCCCCAGCATTTT
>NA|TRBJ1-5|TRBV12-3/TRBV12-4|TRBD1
CASSLSTGGGDYSNQPQHF
TGTGCCAGCAGTTTAAGTACGGGAGGGGGCGATTATAGCAATCAGCCCCAGCATTTT
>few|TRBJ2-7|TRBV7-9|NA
CASSLVDSSLYEQYF
TGTGCCAGCAGCTTAGTTGACAGTTCCCTCTACGAGCAGTACTTC
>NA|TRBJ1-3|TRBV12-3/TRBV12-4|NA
CASSFRGSGNTIYF
TGTGCCAGCAGTTTTCGGGGTTCTGGAAACACCATATATTTT
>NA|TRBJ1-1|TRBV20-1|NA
CSALGQGMAEAFF
TGCAGTGCGTTGGGACAAGGGATGGCTGAAGCTTTCTTT
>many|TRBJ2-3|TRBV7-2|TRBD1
CASSPGQGSDTQYF
TGTGCCAGCAGCCCGGGACAGGGATCAGATACGCAGTATTTT
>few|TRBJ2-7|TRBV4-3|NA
CASSHLMGGHF
TGCGCCAGCAGCCATCTTATGGGCGGCCACTTC
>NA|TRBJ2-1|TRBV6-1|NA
CASRALNGEQFF
TGTGCCAGCAGGGCTCTGAATGGGGAGCAGTTCTTC
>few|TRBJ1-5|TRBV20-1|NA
CSVGMPQHF
TGCAGTGTAGGGATGCCCCAGCATTTT
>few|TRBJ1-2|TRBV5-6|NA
CASRLYKQTVNYGYTF
TGTGCCAGCAGGCTGTATAAGCAGACAGTTAACTATGGCTACACCTTC
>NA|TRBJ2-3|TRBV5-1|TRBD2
CASSPAGLGNTDTQYF
TGCGCCAGCAGCCCAGCGGGGCTTGGAAACACAGATACGCAGTATTTT
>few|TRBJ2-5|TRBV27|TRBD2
CASSPLTSGGPETQYF
TGTGCCAGCAGTCCCTTGACTAGCGGGGGGCCGGAGACCCAGTACTTC
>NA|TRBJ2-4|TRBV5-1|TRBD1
CASSLMGTGDLLAKNIQYF
TGCGCCAGCAGCTTGATGGGGACAGGGGATCTTTTAGCCAAAAACATTCAGTACTTC
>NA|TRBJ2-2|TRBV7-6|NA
CASSFSGQRLSNTGELFF
TGTGCCAGCAGCTTTTCCGGACAGAGACTTTCGAACACCGGGGAGCTGTTTTTT
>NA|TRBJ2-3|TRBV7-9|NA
CASSSGQPWSDTQYF
TGTGCCAGCAGCTCCGGACAGCCGTGGTCGGATACGCAGTATTTT
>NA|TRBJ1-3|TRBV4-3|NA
CASSQDTQSGNTIYF
TGCGCCAGCAGCCAAGATACGCAATCAGGAAACACCATATATTTT
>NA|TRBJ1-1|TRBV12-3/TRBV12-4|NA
CASSFGSRNTEAFF
TGTGCCAGCAGTTTTGGCAGCCGAAACACTGAAGCTTTCTTT
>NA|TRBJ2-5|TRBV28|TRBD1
CASSNLDRIEETQYF
TGTGCCAGCAGTAACCTGGACAGGATTGAAGAGACCCAGTACTTC
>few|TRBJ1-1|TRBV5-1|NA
CASSTRGFLNTEAFF
TGCGCCAGCAGCACACGGGGATTTCTGAACACTGAAGCTTTCTTT
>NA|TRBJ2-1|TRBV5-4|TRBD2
CASSRTWTSSEQFF
TGTGCCAGCAGCAGGACCTGGACTAGCAGTGAGCAGTTCTTC
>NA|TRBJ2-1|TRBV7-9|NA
CASSSLTGTYNEQFF
TGTGCCAGCAGCTCCCTAACGGGGACATACAATGAGCAGTTCTTC
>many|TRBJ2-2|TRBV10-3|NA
CATRTSGTGELFF
TGTGCCACCCGGACCAGTGGCACCGGGGAGCTGTTTTTT
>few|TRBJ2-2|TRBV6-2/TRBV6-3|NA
CAGREVGSPGELFF
TGTGCCGGCCGGGAAGTAGGGTCACCCGGGGAGCTGTTTTTT
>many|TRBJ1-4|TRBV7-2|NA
CASRRQALMKRLFF
TGTGCCAGCAGGAGACAAGCTTTAATGAAAAGACTGTTTTTT